The rows below give T cell receptor beta chains drawn from one sample of a study of cytomegalovirus exposure and HLA in healthy donors. Data came from immunoSEQ multiplex PCR; TCRdb stores just in-frame clones and leaves some out. This sample has some 170,000 clones, with 9.5% found just once. Sequencing input: PBMCs. All receptors come from a woman aged 30 to 39 in good health and CMV-seropositive. The CDR3 runs from the conserved cysteine through the conserved F or W. The order of the fields is D gene, clone size, V gene, J gene, CDR3 length, CDR3 protein, CDR3 DNA. D genes are given only for firm matches. Size values are once, few and many counts, or a class for expanded clones, and some rows have none.

D gene: TRBD1; clone size: few; V gene: TRBV7-8; J gene: TRBJ1-2; CDR3 length: 16; CDR3 protein: CASSSLDRGLDYGYTF; CDR3 DNA: TGTGCCAGCAGCTCCCTGGACAGGGGCTTGGACTATGGCTACACCTTC
D gene: .; clone size: .; V gene: TRBV5-4; J gene: TRBJ1-4; CDR3 length: 13; CDR3 protein: CASQRRGNEKLFF; CDR3 DNA: TGTGCCAGCCAAAGGCGGGGTAATGAAAAACTGTTTTTT
D gene: .; clone size: .; V gene: TRBV5-1; J gene: TRBJ2-2; CDR3 length: 14; CDR3 protein: CASSQLQSTGELFF; CDR3 DNA: TGCGCCAGCAGCCAACTTCAAAGCACCGGGGAGCTGTTTTTT
D gene: TRBD1; clone size: few; V gene: TRBV7-6; J gene: TRBJ1-1; CDR3 length: 15; CDR3 protein: CASSQEGQGITEAFF; CDR3 DNA: TGTGCCAGCAGCCAAGAGGGACAGGGGATCACTGAAGCTTTCTTT
D gene: .; clone size: many; V gene: TRBV5-1; J gene: TRBJ1-4; CDR3 length: 13; CDR3 protein: CASRREANEKLFF; CDR3 DNA: TGCGCCAGCAGGCGGGAAGCTAATGAAAAACTGTTTTTT
D gene: .; clone size: few; V gene: TRBV9; J gene: TRBJ1-2; CDR3 length: 14; CDR3 protein: CASTRLETGYGYTF; CDR3 DNA: TGTGCCAGCACCCGACTGGAAACAGGGTATGGCTACACCTTC
D gene: .; clone size: .; V gene: TRBV5-1; J gene: TRBJ2-2; CDR3 length: 14; CDR3 protein: CASSQYRTHGELFF; CDR3 DNA: TGCGCCAGCAGCCAGTATCGTACACACGGGGAGCTGTTTTTT
D gene: TRBD1; clone size: .; V gene: TRBV6-5; J gene: TRBJ1-2; CDR3 length: 15; CDR3 protein: CASSYDRDRNYGYTF; CDR3 DNA: TGTGCCAGCAGTTATGACCGGGACAGGAACTATGGCTACACCTTC
D gene: .; clone size: .; V gene: TRBV4-2; J gene: TRBJ1-4; CDR3 length: 15; CDR3 protein: CASSQREGLGEKLFF; CDR3 DNA: TGTGCCAGCAGCCAAAGGGAGGGACTTGGGGAAAAACTGTTTTTT
D gene: TRBD1; clone size: few; V gene: TRBV5-4; J gene: TRBJ2-2; CDR3 length: 15; CDR3 protein: CASSFEQGVPGELFF; CDR3 DNA: TGTGCCAGCAGCTTCGAACAGGGGGTCCCCGGGGAGCTGTTTTTT
D gene: .; clone size: .; V gene: TRBV6-5; J gene: TRBJ1-3; CDR3 length: 16; CDR3 protein: CASSYSMVSSGNTIYF; CDR3 DNA: TGTGCCAGCAGTTACTCGATGGTCTCGAGTGGAAACACCATATATTTT
D gene: .; clone size: .; V gene: TRBV5-1; J gene: TRBJ2-7; CDR3 length: 15; CDR3 protein: CASSSGTLSSYEQYF; CDR3 DNA: TGCGCCAGCAGTTCCGGGACACTCAGCTCCTACGAGCAGTACTTC
D gene: TRBD1; clone size: few; V gene: TRBV19; J gene: TRBJ1-1; CDR3 length: 14; CDR3 protein: CASRKGGAFTEAFF; CDR3 DNA: TGTGCCAGTAGGAAAGGGGGCGCGTTCACTGAAGCTTTCTTT
D gene: .; clone size: few; V gene: TRBV5-4; J gene: TRBJ1-5; CDR3 length: 15; CDR3 protein: CASRLAGHFTDTQHF; CDR3 DNA: TGTGCCAGCAGACTAGCGGGACACTTCACAGATACGCAGCATTTT
D gene: .; clone size: .; V gene: TRBV5-5; J gene: TRBJ1-5; CDR3 length: 13; CDR3 protein: CASSYNSNQPQHF; CDR3 DNA: TGTGCCAGCAGTTATAATAGCAATCAGCCCCAGCATTTT
D gene: .; clone size: few; V gene: TRBV30; J gene: TRBJ1-4; CDR3 length: 14; CDR3 protein: CAWNGVATNEKLFF; CDR3 DNA: TGTGCCTGGAATGGAGTTGCAACTAATGAAAAACTGTTTTTT
D gene: .; clone size: .; V gene: TRBV9; J gene: TRBJ2-1; CDR3 length: 17; CDR3 protein: CASSVVGGGPPQNEQFF; CDR3 DNA: TGTGCCAGCAGCGTAGTAGGGGGAGGGCCTCCTCAAAATGAGCAGTTCTTC
D gene: TRBD1; clone size: .; V gene: TRBV5-1; J gene: TRBJ1-1; CDR3 length: 14; CDR3 protein: CASSPQGAATEAFF; CDR3 DNA: TGCGCCAGCAGCCCACAGGGGGCCGCCACTGAAGCTTTCTTT
D gene: TRBD2; clone size: few; V gene: TRBV2; J gene: TRBJ2-7; CDR3 length: 11; CDR3 protein: CASGRGYEQYF; CDR3 DNA: TGTGCCTCCGGGCGGGGGTACGAGCAGTACTTC
D gene: .; clone size: few; V gene: TRBV2; J gene: TRBJ1-1; CDR3 length: 14; CDR3 protein: CASTQTDLGTEAFF; CDR3 DNA: TGTGCCAGCACCCAGACAGACTTGGGCACTGAAGCTTTCTTT
D gene: .; clone size: .; V gene: TRBV5-1; J gene: TRBJ1-2; CDR3 length: 14; CDR3 protein: CASSPDSPNYGYTF; CDR3 DNA: TGCGCCAGCAGCCCGGACAGCCCTAACTATGGCTACACCTTC
D gene: .; clone size: many; V gene: TRBV5-1; J gene: TRBJ1-2; CDR3 length: 13; CDR3 protein: CASSLTWGLGYTF; CDR3 DNA: TGCGCCAGCAGCTTGACGTGGGGGCTCGGCTACACCTTC
D gene: TRBD2; clone size: few; V gene: TRBV4-1; J gene: TRBJ2-6; CDR3 length: 18; CDR3 protein: CASSQDIAGSTGANVLTF; CDR3 DNA: TGCGCCAGCAGCCAAGATATAGCGGGATCCACTGGGGCCAACGTCCTGACTTTC
D gene: .; clone size: few; V gene: TRBV5-5; J gene: TRBJ2-6; CDR3 length: 16; CDR3 protein: CASSLLQASGANVLTF; CDR3 DNA: TGTGCCAGCAGCTTGCTACAGGCCTCTGGGGCCAACGTCCTGACTTTC
D gene: TRBD1; clone size: .; V gene: TRBV9; J gene: TRBJ2-2; CDR3 length: 15; CDR3 protein: CASSVRTGETGELFF; CDR3 DNA: TGTGCCAGCAGCGTAAGGACAGGGGAAACCGGGGAGCTGTTTTTT
D gene: .; clone size: .; V gene: TRBV9; J gene: TRBJ1-1; CDR3 length: 14; CDR3 protein: CASRPQGSYTEAFF; CDR3 DNA: TGTGCCAGCAGACCCCAGGGGTCATACACTGAAGCTTTCTTT
D gene: .; clone size: few; V gene: TRBV5-4; J gene: TRBJ2-7; CDR3 length: 12; CDR3 protein: CASSYGGYEQYF; CDR3 DNA: TGTGCCAGCAGCTACGGGGGCTACGAGCAGTACTTC
D gene: .; clone size: .; V gene: TRBV2; J gene: TRBJ1-3; CDR3 length: 15; CDR3 protein: CASSERGLGSNTIYF; CDR3 DNA: TGTGCCAGCAGTGAAAGGGGACTAGGCAGTAACACCATATATTTT
D gene: .; clone size: .; V gene: TRBV7-2; J gene: TRBJ1-4; CDR3 length: 15; CDR3 protein: CASSPKQGRDEKLFF; CDR3 DNA: TGTGCCAGCAGTCCTAAGCAGGGGAGAGATGAAAAACTGTTTTTT
D gene: .; clone size: .; V gene: TRBV15; J gene: TRBJ2-7; CDR3 length: 13; CDR3 protein: CATSGGFSYEQYF; CDR3 DNA: TGTGCCACCAGCGGGGGGTTCTCCTACGAGCAGTACTTC
D gene: .; clone size: .; V gene: TRBV5-1; J gene: TRBJ1-3; CDR3 length: 16; CDR3 protein: CASSLGPGEDGNTIYF; CDR3 DNA: TGCGCCAGCAGCTTGGGTCCAGGGGAAGATGGAAACACCATATATTTT
D gene: TRBD1; clone size: .; V gene: TRBV7-9; J gene: TRBJ2-7; CDR3 length: 16; CDR3 protein: CASSLSPTGKYDEQYF; CDR3 DNA: TGTGCCAGCAGTCTATCGCCGACAGGGAAATACGACGAGCAGTACTTC
D gene: .; clone size: .; V gene: TRBV2; J gene: TRBJ2-7; CDR3 length: 12; CDR3 protein: CASSEGRYEQYF; CDR3 DNA: TGTGCCAGCAGTGAAGGGAGGTACGAGCAGTACTTC
D gene: TRBD1; clone size: few; V gene: TRBV5-4; J gene: TRBJ1-1; CDR3 length: 14; CDR3 protein: CASSLRTGGTEAFF; CDR3 DNA: TGTGCCAGCAGCTTGCGGACAGGGGGCACTGAAGCTTTCTTT
D gene: TRBD1; clone size: few; V gene: TRBV5-6; J gene: TRBJ1-1; CDR3 length: 15; CDR3 protein: CASSRQGTYDTEAFF; CDR3 DNA: TGTGCCAGCAGCCGACAGGGGACATACGACACTGAAGCTTTCTTT
D gene: .; clone size: .; V gene: TRBV5-1; J gene: TRBJ2-3; CDR3 length: 15; CDR3 protein: CASSLVVGPTDTQYF; CDR3 DNA: TGCGCCAGCAGCTTGGTGGTGGGGCCGACAGATACGCAGTATTTT
D gene: .; clone size: .; V gene: TRBV28; J gene: TRBJ2-5; CDR3 length: 16; CDR3 protein: CASSLGGAGPLETQYF; CDR3 DNA: TGTGCCAGCAGTTTAGGGGGGGCAGGGCCCCTAGAGACCCAGTACTTC
D gene: TRBD2; clone size: few; V gene: TRBV6-1; J gene: TRBJ2-7; CDR3 length: 14; CDR3 protein: CASGGGRPTYEQYF; CDR3 DNA: TGTGCCAGCGGGGGCGGGAGGCCCACCTACGAGCAGTACTTC
D gene: TRBD2; clone size: few; V gene: TRBV5-1; J gene: TRBJ2-5; CDR3 length: 14; CDR3 protein: CASSSSTTSGPEYF; CDR3 DNA: TGCGCCAGCAGCTCCAGCACTACTAGCGGGCCGGAGTACTTC
D gene: .; clone size: many; V gene: TRBV7-9; J gene: TRBJ1-1; CDR3 length: 12; CDR3 protein: CASSFDRSEAFF; CDR3 DNA: TGTGCCAGCAGCTTCGACAGGAGTGAAGCTTTCTTT
D gene: TRBD1; clone size: .; V gene: TRBV28; J gene: TRBJ2-7; CDR3 length: 13; CDR3 protein: CASREQGKYEQYF; CDR3 DNA: TGTGCCAGCAGGGAACAGGGGAAGTACGAGCAGTACTTC
D gene: .; clone size: few; V gene: TRBV9; J gene: TRBJ1-2; CDR3 length: 15; CDR3 protein: CASSVGPGAGGGYTF; CDR3 DNA: TGTGCCAGCAGCGTAGGCCCGGGGGCGGGAGGGGGCTACACCTTC
D gene: .; clone size: .; V gene: TRBV4-1; J gene: TRBJ2-7; CDR3 length: 15; CDR3 protein: CASSAREGLTYEQYF; CDR3 DNA: TGCGCCAGCAGCGCCCGGGAAGGGTTGACCTACGAGCAGTACTTC
D gene: .; clone size: few; V gene: TRBV5-4; J gene: TRBJ2-2; CDR3 length: 14; CDR3 protein: CASSFGNSTGELFF; CDR3 DNA: TGTGCCAGCAGCTTCGGGAATTCCACCGGGGAGCTGTTTTTT
D gene: TRBD1; clone size: .; V gene: TRBV2; J gene: TRBJ1-2; CDR3 length: 14; CDR3 protein: CASSAHTGTEGYTF; CDR3 DNA: TGTGCCAGCAGTGCCCATACCGGGACAGAAGGCTACACCTTC
D gene: .; clone size: .; V gene: TRBV7-2; J gene: TRBJ1-5; CDR3 length: 13; CDR3 protein: CASSLARDQPQHF; CDR3 DNA: TGTGCCAGCAGCTTAGCCAGGGATCAGCCCCAGCATTTT
D gene: TRBD2; clone size: few; V gene: TRBV5-1; J gene: TRBJ2-7; CDR3 length: 15; CDR3 protein: CASSLRLAGHYEQYF; CDR3 DNA: TGCGCCAGCAGCTTGAGACTAGCGGGACACTACGAGCAGTACTTC
D gene: .; clone size: few; V gene: TRBV10-1; J gene: TRBJ2-7; CDR3 length: 13; CDR3 protein: CASSAGVSYEQYF; CDR3 DNA: TGCGCCAGCAGTGCGGGGGTCTCCTACGAGCAGTACTTC
D gene: TRBD2; clone size: .; V gene: TRBV5-1; J gene: TRBJ2-5; CDR3 length: 14; CDR3 protein: CASSPSGRGETQYF; CDR3 DNA: TGCGCCAGCAGCCCCAGCGGGAGAGGGGAGACCCAGTACTTC
D gene: TRBD2; clone size: few; V gene: TRBV7-2; J gene: TRBJ2-1; CDR3 length: 16; CDR3 protein: CASSPWGLAGGNEQFF; CDR3 DNA: TGTGCCAGCAGCCCCTGGGGACTAGCGGGAGGGAATGAGCAGTTCTTC
D gene: TRBD1; clone size: once; V gene: TRBV11-2; J gene: TRBJ2-3; CDR3 length: 15; CDR3 protein: CASSFRGRGTDTQYF; CDR3 DNA: TGTGCCAGCAGCTTTAGGGGGCGCGGCACAGATACGCAGTATTTT
D gene: TRBD2; clone size: few; V gene: TRBV2; J gene: TRBJ2-3; CDR3 length: 14; CDR3 protein: CARRTSLLTDTQYF; CDR3 DNA: TGTGCCAGAAGGACTAGCCTACTCACAGATACGCAGTATTTT
D gene: .; clone size: few; V gene: TRBV6-5; J gene: TRBJ2-7; CDR3 length: 15; CDR3 protein: CASSTHNRVAYEQYF; CDR3 DNA: TGTGCCAGCAGTACCCACAACAGGGTCGCCTACGAGCAGTACTTC
D gene: TRBD1; clone size: .; V gene: TRBV5-4; J gene: TRBJ1-2; CDR3 length: 16; CDR3 protein: CASSLGRDRGRGGYTF; CDR3 DNA: TGTGCCAGCAGCTTGGGACGGGACAGGGGTCGTGGGGGCTACACCTTC
D gene: .; clone size: few; V gene: TRBV18; J gene: TRBJ1-5; CDR3 length: 14; CDR3 protein: CASSPRAGVGPQHF; CDR3 DNA: TGTGCCAGCTCACCGAGGGCAGGGGTAGGGCCCCAGCATTTT
D gene: TRBD1; clone size: .; V gene: TRBV7-3; J gene: TRBJ1-2; CDR3 length: 13; CDR3 protein: CASSVDRGYGYTF; CDR3 DNA: TGTGCCAGCAGCGTGGACAGGGGCTATGGCTACACCTTC
D gene: .; clone size: .; V gene: TRBV7-9; J gene: TRBJ1-1; CDR3 length: 14; CDR3 protein: CASSPGTLNTEAFF; CDR3 DNA: TGTGCCAGCAGCCCGGGGACACTGAACACTGAAGCTTTCTTT
D gene: TRBD1; clone size: .; V gene: TRBV7-6; J gene: TRBJ2-2; CDR3 length: 15; CDR3 protein: CASSPGQGAHGELFF; CDR3 DNA: TGTGCCAGCAGCCCCGGGCAGGGGGCTCACGGGGAGCTGTTTTTT
D gene: TRBD1; clone size: .; V gene: TRBV27; J gene: TRBJ2-5; CDR3 length: 15; CDR3 protein: CASSLGQGVKETQYF; CDR3 DNA: TGTGCCAGCAGTTTGGGACAGGGGGTGAAAGAGACCCAGTACTTC
D gene: .; clone size: few; V gene: TRBV7-8; J gene: TRBJ2-7; CDR3 length: 13; CDR3 protein: CASSSGQLYEQYF; CDR3 DNA: TGTGCCAGCAGCTCAGGACAGTTGTACGAGCAGTACTTC